This TCR beta chain emerged from a study of cytomegalovirus exposure and HLA in healthy donors. Study-level results: In a later analysis, at a false discovery rate of 0.05, roughly 17,000 TCR beta sequences matched HLA alleles. As confirmed in vitro, a few CMV-associated chains were specific for CMV antigens. HLA restriction was apparent for most CMV-associated TCR beta chains in a later analysis. Earlier findings revealed that most TCR beta V segments proved productive either about 90% or about 30% of the time.

The PCR used 60 Vbeta and 13 Jbeta primers. Sequenced by immunoSEQ multiplex PCR; TCRdb stores in-frame clones only, minus some. The repertoire holds some 170,000 clones, with roughly 82% as singletons. The CDR3 has 17 amino acids. Trimming removed 5 bases at V and 6 bases at J, with 23 bases between. Germline V lookup: CDR1 SGHTA, CDR2 FQGTGA. There are a few counts of this clone. Its antigen is not known. Input material: PBMCs. The clonotype originates from a woman aged 30 to 39 in good health and CMV-seronegative. The genes are TRBV7-3 and TRBJ2-1; maybe TRBD2 (5 bases). The chain's CDR3 is CASSPMGLGGVVNEQFF. As DNA, the CDR3 is TGTGCCAGCAGCCCCATGGGTCTAGGAGGAGTGGTCAATGAGCAGTTCTTC.